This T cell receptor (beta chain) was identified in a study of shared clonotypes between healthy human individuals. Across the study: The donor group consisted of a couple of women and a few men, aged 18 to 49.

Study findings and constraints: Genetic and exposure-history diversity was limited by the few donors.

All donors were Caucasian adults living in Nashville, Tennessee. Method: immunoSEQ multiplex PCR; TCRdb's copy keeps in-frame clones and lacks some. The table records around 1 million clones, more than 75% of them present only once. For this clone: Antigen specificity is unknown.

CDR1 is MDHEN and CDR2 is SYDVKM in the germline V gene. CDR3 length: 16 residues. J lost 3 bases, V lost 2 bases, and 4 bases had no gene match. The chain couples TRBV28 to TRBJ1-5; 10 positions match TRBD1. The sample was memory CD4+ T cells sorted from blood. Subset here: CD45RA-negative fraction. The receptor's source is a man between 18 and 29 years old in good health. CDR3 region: CASSLQGQGNNQPQHF. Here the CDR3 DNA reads TGTGCCAGCAGTTTACAGGGACAGGGGAACAATCAGCCCCAGCATTTT.